The clone carrying this T cell receptor (beta chain) was observed at least ten times. Its antigen is not known. This CDR3 spans 13 amino acids. In germline, CDR1 is DFQATT, CDR2 SNEGSKA (reference sequence). The junction had 5 bases not matched to a gene; V was cut back by 6 bases and J by 2 bases. The data stem from a study of regulatory T cells in long-lasting Graves disease. Study conclusions and caveats: In persistent patients, shared public clonotypes (2,741) outnumbered those in new patients (around 1,000).

Combining iRepertoire HTBI primers with Arm-PCR of CDR3 regions, the authors built TCR beta libraries. TCRdb processed the multiplex PCR reads anew with MiXCR; each CDR3 protein has one entry. The sample consists of roughly 250,000 distinct CDR3 sequences, around 18% of them appearing once. The time point: newly diagnosed GD, antithyroid drugs for less than 3 months. RNA isolated from PBMCs was used to make the TCR library. Separately, the same data were catalogued under a study of T cells in Graves' hyperthyroidism and ophthalmopathy. That source notes: The study defined stable Graves' hyperthyroidism as no ophthalmopathy progression within 18 months. In the first-round RT-PCR of the TCR CDR3, the HTBI primer set was used. Clonotypes that were expanded in thyroid above 0.001 mostly appeared in blood too.

The sample consisted of peripheral blood mononuclear cells (PBMCs), taken at new diagnosis, from a patient treated with antithyroid drugs. The source of this sequence is a woman aged 30 to 39 with Graves disease. The chain is built from TRBV20-1 and TRBJ2-7, with TRBD1 matching 9 bases. DNA of the CDR3: TGCAGTGCCCAAGGGACAGGGACCTACGAGCAGTACTTC. Translating it yields CSAQGTGTYEQYF.